The 8 T cell receptor beta chains below come from one sample, sequenced in a study of cytomegalovirus exposure and HLA in healthy donors. The repertoire was sequenced with immunoSEQ multiplex PCR; TCRdb's copy has only in-frame clones and lacks some. The repertoire holds roughly 180,000 clones, with around nine tenths as singletons. The source material was PBMCs. These receptors originate from a man younger than 40 in good health and CMV-seropositive.

The rearrangement links TRBV19 to TRBJ1-2, with 10 nucleotides matching TRBD1. J lost 8 bases, V lost 5 bases, and 2 bases had no gene match. The CDR3 totals 12 residues. Germline V gene data show CDR1 as LNHDA and CDR2 as SQIVND (reference sequence). The CDR3 loop is CASSGTGDGYTF. The CDR3 DNA reads as TGTGCCAGTAGTGGGACAGGGGACGGCTACACCTTC.

V gene TRBV19 combines with J gene TRBJ1-1; D is ambiguous. Per germline, CDR1 LNHDA and CDR2 SQIVND (reference sequence). Trimming took 1 base from V and 7 from J, leaving 19 bases between them. The CDR3 is 16 amino acids. CDR3 in amino acids: CASSIVGYGIQYEAFF. DNA for the CDR3: TGTGCCAGTAGTATAGTCGGTTATGGAATTCAGTATGAAGCTTTCTTT.

This clone came up a few times. The chain recombines TRBV5-4 with TRBJ2-7, with D uncertain. CDR3 length: 12 residues. The germline V gene encodes CDR1 SGHNT and CDR2 YYREEE (reference sequence). Trimming took 0 bases from V and 4 from J, leaving 5 bases between them. The CDR3 nucleotides are TGTGCCAGCAGCTTGGAGCGATACGAGCAGTACTTC. Its protein product is CASSLERYEQYF.

A few counts support this clone. The genes are TRBV30 and TRBJ1-5; perhaps TRBD1 as D (5 bases). The CDR3 runs 14 residues. Germline CDR1 is GTSNPN and CDR2 is SVGIG (reference sequence). V was shortened by 2 bases and J by 4 bases, with 12 bases between the two germline ends. In nucleotides, the CDR3 is TGTGCCTGGAGTCGCCGACAGTTGAATCAGCCCCAGCATTTT. It specifies CAWSRRQLNQPQHF.

This chain uses TRBV6-4 with TRBJ1-2; D gene ambiguous. This CDR3 is built from 13 residues. Trimming left V 3 bases short and J 0 bases short, with 5 bases between. Germline V gives CDR1 MRHNA, CDR2 SNTAGT. This CDR3 reads CASSELPNYGYTF. In nucleotides, the CDR3 is TGTGCCAGCAGTGAGCTTCCTAACTATGGCTACACCTTC.

V gene TRBV7-9 combines with J gene TRBJ1-5; TRBD1 agrees at 9 bases. The V segment lost 5 bases and the J segment 6 bases; nucleotides outside the gene matches: 8. The CDR3 loop spans 15 amino acids. Germline CDR1 is SEHNR and CDR2 is FQNEAQ (reference sequence). CDR3 in DNA: TGTGCCAGCAGCCCCGGGACAGGGAGTGGTCAGCCCCAGCATTTT. Translating gives CASSPGTGSGQPQHF.

The rearrangement uses TRBV2 and TRBJ1-1; D is unclear. This CDR3 region has 15 residues. The germline V and J ends were trimmed by 2 bases and 2 bases, with 12 bases remaining between them. Germline lookup yields CDR1 SNHLY and CDR2 FYNNEI. The CDR3 DNA reads TGTGCCAGCAGTGAAATACGGGCACCTAACACTGAAGCTTTCTTT. The encoded protein is CASSEIRAPNTEAFF.

This clone was detected once. This sequence joins TRBV5-6 and TRBJ2-1, with TRBD1 matching over 7 bases. J lost 10 bases, V lost 4 bases, and 8 bases had no gene match. The CDR3 length is 13 residues. The germline gives CDR1 SGHDT, CDR2 YYEEEE. The CDR3: CASSANRDREQFF. DNA for the CDR3: TGTGCCAGCAGCGCCAATCGGGACAGAGAGCAGTTCTTC.